This passage covers 25 T cell receptor beta chains from one sample sequenced in a study of beta chain features in type 1 diabetes. Expressed TCRB transcripts were sequenced because the isolated RNA had all been reverse transcribed beforehand. The table came from immunoSEQ multiplex PCR; TCRdb's copy has only in-frame clones and leaves some out. Of 500,000 to 700,000 clones listed, 15% are singletons. The sample was naive CD4+ T cells from blood. These receptors all stem from a man aged 18 to 35 in good health.

V is TRBV18 and J is TRBJ2-3; D gene ambiguous. Trimming pared 3 bases from V and 1 base from J, leaving 14 bases between. The germline gives CDR1 KGHSH, CDR2 LQKENI. There are 16 residues in the CDR3. The CDR3 DNA is TGTGCCAGCTCACCGCAACGGACGGTCGGCACAGATACGCAGTATTTT. It specifies CASSPQRTVGTDTQYF.

The chain is built from TRBV7-9 and TRBJ2-7; D is undetermined. The CDR3 loop spans 11 amino acids. Germline V CDR1 and CDR2: SEHNR, FQNEAQ (reference sequence). V gave up 3 bases and J gave up 6 bases, with 6 bases separating them. This CDR3 is CASSFLGEQYF. CDR3 sequence (DNA): TGTGCCAGCAGCTTTCTCGGCGAGCAGTACTTC.

This clone was picked up many times. The chain joins TRBV5-8 to TRBJ2-4, with D unclear. Trimming removed 5 bases at V and 3 bases at J, with 9 bases between. Germline CDR1 SGHTS, CDR2 YDEGEE. The CDR3 loop spans 13 amino acids. CDR3: CASSPRIKNIQYF. In DNA form, the CDR3 reads TGTGCCAGCAGTCCTCGAATCAAAAACATTCAGTACTTC. Filled out from reference TRBV5-8 and TRBJ2-4, the complete variable domain reads EAGVTQSPTHLIKTRGQQATLRCSPISGHTSVYWYQQALGLGLQFLLWYDEGEERNRGNFPPRFSGRQFPNYSSELNVNALELEDSALYLCASSPRIKNIQYFGAGTRLSVL.

The chain joins TRBV7-3 to TRBJ2-5, with a tentative D call TRBD1 (6 bases). This CDR3 comprises 13 residues. Trimming shortened V by 6 bases and J by 0 bases, and 8 bases separated the two germline ends. Germline CDR1 is SGHTA and CDR2 is FQGTGA. DNA for the CDR3: TGTGCCAGCAGTCGGACAGACCAAGAGACCCAGTACTTC. This sequence encodes CASSRTDQETQYF. Full variable domain (outside the CDR3, taken from reference TRBV7-3 and TRBJ2-5): GAGVSQTPSNKVTEKGKYVELRCDPISGHTALYWYRQSLGQGPEFLIYFQGTGAADDSGLPNDRFFAVRPEGSVSTLKIQRTERGDSAVYLCASSRTDQETQYFGPGTRLLVL.

This chain connects TRBV7-2 to TRBJ1-2; weak D call: TRBD1 (6 bases). This CDR3 comprises 13 residues. Germline V gives CDR1 SGHTA, CDR2 FQGNSA. Deletions cut 3 bases from V and 6 bases from J, with 11 bases between. The CDR3 DNA sequence: TGTGCCAGCAGCTTGCAGGGGTCCCATGGCTACACCTTC. This sequence encodes CASSLQGSHGYTF.

The chain uses TRBV15 and TRBJ1-2, with a possible D match to TRBD1 (5 bases). Germline V CDR1 and CDR2: LNHNV, YYDKDF (reference sequence). This CDR3 spans 13 amino acids. Between the trimmed V and J ends, which lost 5 bases and 3 bases, there was a span of 10 bases. CDR3 in amino acids: CATSPGTDYGYTF. The CDR3 DNA reads TGTGCCACCAGCCCCGGGACGGACTATGGCTACACCTTC.

This clone has only a few counts. V is TRBV4-3 and J is TRBJ1-2, with 8 bases that match TRBD1. The CDR3 runs 15 residues. Trimming removed 3 bases from V and 5 bases from J; junction bases left unmatched: 8. Germline lookup yields CDR1 LGHNA and CDR2 YSLEER. Here the CDR3 reads CASSQADRGMYGYTF. CDR3 bases: TGCGCCAGCAGCCAGGCCGACAGGGGAATGTATGGCTACACCTTC.

This clone was seen a few times. The chain couples TRBV7-3 to TRBJ1-6; the D gene is possibly TRBD1 (6 bases). V lost 4 bases to trimming and J lost 6 bases, with 7 bases between them. Germline V gene lookup returns CDR1 SGHTA and CDR2 FQGTGA. The CDR3 is made up of 13 amino acids. The CDR3, as DNA: TGTGCCAGCAGCTGGACAGTTAATTCACCCCTCCACTTT. As protein: CASSWTVNSPLHF.

There are a few counts of this clone. This chain uses TRBV19 with TRBJ2-5; D might be TRBD1 (6 bases). CDR1 and CDR2 from the germline V gene are LNHDA and SQIVND (reference sequence). V was pared by 9 bases and J by 1 base, with 12 bases between. This CDR3 comprises 13 residues. The CDR3 reads CARGRDTQETQYF. CDR3 in DNA: TGTGCCAGGGGACGGGACACCCAAGAGACCCAGTACTTC.

V usage is TRBV18 and J usage is TRBJ1-1; D unclear. CDR1 is KGHSH, CDR2 LQKENI, per germline. V was cut by 3 bases and J by 5 bases, with 10 bases left in between. This CDR3 contains 13 residues. The DNA of the CDR3 is TGTGCCAGCTCACCCAACCCGGGGACTGAAGCTTTCTTT. It translates to CASSPNPGTEAFF.

The DNA of the CDR3 is TGTGCCAGCAGCTTAGTGATTAGCGGGAGGGCCCTCGAGCAGTACTTC. It yields the protein CASSLVISGRALEQYF. The chain uses TRBV11-2 and TRBJ2-7; 11 nucleotides align to TRBD2. The V segment lost 1 base and the J segment 6 bases; nucleotides outside the gene matches: 8. Per the germline V gene, CDR1 is SGHAT and CDR2 is FQNNGV. This CDR3 has 16 amino acids.

This clone showed up just a few times. The CDR3 sequence: CASSPGTGVSTEAFF. The DNA for the CDR3 is TGTGCCAGCTCACCAGGGACAGGGGTCTCCACTGAAGCTTTCTTT. The chain has TRBV18 and TRBJ1-1; 10 bases agree with TRBD1. There are 15 residues in the CDR3. Germline trimming cut 2 bases from V and 4 bases from J; bases unmatched to any gene: 4. Looked up from germline, CDR1 is KGHSH and CDR2 is LQKENI.

The table lists this clone with a few counts. The V and J genes are TRBV28 and TRBJ2-7, with 9 bases lining up with TRBD2. This CDR3 contains 14 residues. J lost 6 bases, V lost 3 bases, and 6 bases had no gene match. Looked up from germline, CDR1 is MDHEN and CDR2 is SYDVKM. In nucleotides, the CDR3 is TGTGCCAGCAGTTTTGCGGGAGGGCTCTTCGAGCAGTACTTC. This codes for CASSFAGGLFEQYF.

The rearrangement joins TRBV20-1 to TRBJ2-1; D remains ambiguous. Germline CDR1 DFQATT, CDR2 SNEGSKA (reference sequence). Trimming removed 3 bases at V and 9 bases at J, with 9 bases between. The CDR3 is made up of 11 amino acids. The CDR3 is CSARSWGEQFF. In nucleotides, the CDR3 is TGCAGTGCTAGGAGTTGGGGTGAGCAGTTCTTC.

V and J are TRBV7-9 and TRBJ2-6; TRBD1 matches 7 bases. J gave up 0 bases and V 8 bases, and 1 base lay outside the gene matches. There are 14 residues in the CDR3. The germline gives CDR1 SEHNR, CDR2 FQNEAQ (reference sequence). The CDR3 DNA reads TGTGCCAGCGACAGGGACTCTGGGGCCAACGTCCTGACTTTC. Encoded protein: CASDRDSGANVLTF.

This clone was counted only a few times. The rearrangement joins TRBV7-2 to TRBJ2-5; TRBD2 might be the D (6 bases). Trimming removed 1 base from V and 13 bases from J, with 10 bases in between. Germline CDR1 is SGHTA and CDR2 is FQGNSA. There are 11 residues in the CDR3. The CDR3 nucleotides are TGTGCCAGCAGCTTAGGGGCGGGATTGTACTTC. Amino acids: CASSLGAGLYF.

The chain recombines TRBV11-2 with TRBJ1-2; 10 bases agree with TRBD1. V dropped 7 bases and J dropped 1; count of bases not matched to a gene: 6. The CDR3 runs to 15 residues. CDR1 SGHAT and CDR2 FQNNGV come from the germline V gene. The CDR3 region is CASKNRDRGNYGYTF. The CDR3 region has the DNA TGTGCCAGCAAAAACCGGGACAGGGGTAACTATGGCTACACCTTC.

Here the CDR3 reads CASSENSGTWSETQYF. The CDR3 nucleotides are TGTGCCAGCAGCGAGAACTCCGGGACTTGGTCGGAGACCCAGTACTTC. V is TRBV14 and J is TRBJ2-5; the D gene is possibly TRBD2 (6 bases). Trimming left V 5 bases short and J 5 bases short, with 21 bases between. CDR3 size: 16 residues. The germline V gene encodes CDR1 SGHDN and CDR2 FVKESK.

This clone was detected a few times. V and J are TRBV29-1 and TRBJ2-3, with D possibly matching TRBD1 (6 bases). The V and J ends lost 6 bases and 4 bases respectively, with 14 bases between them. The length of the CDR3 is 13 residues. Germline V gives CDR1 SQVTM, CDR2 ANQGSEA. Written as DNA, the CDR3 is TGCAGCGTCGGGACACGACTCGCAGATACGCAGTATTTT. It yields the protein CSVGTRLADTQYF.

This sequence joins TRBV29-1 and TRBJ2-7; D remains ambiguous. V lost 5 bases and J 2 bases, leaving 10 bases between the germline ends. The CDR3 extends over 12 amino acids. In germline, CDR1 is SQVTM, CDR2 ANQGSEA. The CDR3 DNA is TGCAGCGTTCTACAAGAGACCTACGAGCAGTACTTC. It specifies CSVLQETYEQYF.

This sequence joins TRBV5-1 and TRBJ1-2; 7 bases match TRBD1. Looked up from germline, CDR1 is SGHRS and CDR2 is YFSETQ. V dropped 4 bases and J dropped 0; count of bases not matched to a gene: 9. The length of the CDR3 is 16 residues. The CDR3 nucleotides are TGCGCCAGCAGCCCGGGACAGCACCATGCTAACTATGGCTACACCTTC. It is translated as CASSPGQHHANYGYTF.

This clone has only a few counts. The chain joins TRBV7-9 to TRBJ2-7; D is possibly TRBD1 (6 bases). This CDR3 spans 12 amino acids. The germline V and J ends were trimmed by 4 bases and 7 bases, with 11 bases remaining between them. Germline lookup yields CDR1 SEHNR and CDR2 FQNEAQ (reference sequence). CDR3 DNA: TGTGCCAGCAGCTCAGGGGTGGGAGAGCAGTACTTC. It is translated as CASSSGVGEQYF.

This clone was observed a few times. The CDR3 nucleotides are TGTGCCAGCAGTGGGGGCCGGAGCACAGATACGCAGTATTTT. This codes for CASSGGRSTDTQYF. The chain couples TRBV6-4 to TRBJ2-3; D perhaps matches TRBD1 (5 bases). Germline values: CDR1 MRHNA, CDR2 SNTAGT. This CDR3 is built from 14 residues. V was clipped by 4 bases and J by 0 bases, with 8 bases between them.

The chain has TRBV29-1 and TRBJ2-3, with 11 bases matching TRBD2. The ends lost 7 bases at V and 2 bases at J; junction bases unmatched: 20. Germline V gives CDR1 SQVTM, CDR2 ANQGSEA. The CDR3 is made up of 19 amino acids. CDR3 in amino acids: CSGGRGLAGGPRNTDTQYF. CDR3 bases: TGCAGCGGGGGACGGGGATTAGCGGGAGGGCCGCGAAACACAGATACGCAGTATTTT.

A remark on this clone: The same CDR3 also results from other DNA sequences found in this sample. The chain joins TRBV5-1 to TRBJ2-7; 9 bases agree with TRBD2. J was trimmed by 3 bases and V by 1 base; bases with no gene match: 5. Germline V lookup: CDR1 SGHRS, CDR2 YFSETQ. CDR3 length: 15 amino acids. The CDR3 here is CASSLSSGDSYEQYF. The CDR3 DNA follows: TGCGCCAGCAGCTTGTCTAGCGGGGACAGCTACGAGCAGTACTTC. Supplemented by reference TRBV5-1 and TRBJ2-7, the full variable domain reads KAGVTQTPRYLIKTRGQQVTLSCSPISGHRSVSWYQQTPGQGLQFLFEYFSETQRNKGNFPGRFSGRQFSNSRSEMNVSTLELGDSALYLCASSLSSGDSYEQYFGPGTRLTVT.